This T cell receptor beta chain appears in the sequencing data of a study of CXCR3-negative and CXCR3-positive naive CD8 T cells. The overall study: Across all libraries, TRB reads numbered around 140 million, with about 1.5 +/- 0.3 million in each library.

The CDR3 spans 16 residues. The germline V gene encodes CDR1 LNHDA and CDR2 SQIVND (reference sequence). Study findings and constraints: CXCR3 levels fell partly with cryopreservation; most assays relied on fresh PBMCs.

Libraries were UMI-labeled 5' RACE TRB cDNA. TCRdb re-called the 5' RACE reads and shows each CDR3 protein once, DNA omitted. The data show roughly 45,000 distinct CDR3 sequences, and the top ten clones hold roughly 2.3%. For this clonotype: The target antigen is unknown.

Sorts performed in triplicate captured 300,000 to 350,000 cells each from every CD8+ T cell subset. The sample comprised naive CXCR3- CD8+ T cells from blood. Indicated subset: CD45RO-CCR7+CD27+CD95- naive CD8+ T cells lacking CXCR3 (TNR3-). This TCR derives from a human donor in good health. Some clones in this sample may be carry-over from other donors' samples. The chain recombines TRBV19 with TRBJ2-3; TCRdb gives TRBD1 as the D gene, but with no DNA this cannot be confirmed. The CDR3 sequence is CASSEQGTLGTDTQYF.